The following is a TCR beta chain sequence with its context. No antigen is known for it. These data originate in a study of brain T cells in children with intractable seizures. General study results and limits: Viral specificity was inferred only from CDR3 similarity; HCMV serostatus was unknown. Top 50 brain clonotypes included both public and private clones.

The protocol was immunoSEQ multiplex PCR, while the TCRdb copy is restricted to in-frame clones and leaves out a portion. The profile shows over 7,500 clones, 69% of them singletons. The sequenced cases were selected for having the highest brain T cell transcript signatures. Before surgery, patients took at least one anti-epileptic drug. Trimming cost V 5 bases and J 5 bases; bases outside gene matches: 4. This CDR3 has 14 amino acids. Germline assignment: CDR1 SGHVS and CDR2 FQNEAQ. This sequence joins TRBV7-8 and TRBJ2-5; 11 positions match TRBD1. The sequences come from resected brain tissue, collected at surgery. The sequence was obtained from a girl aged 2 to 10 with tuberous sclerosis and intractable seizures. The CDR3 sequence: CASSMDRGRETQYF. The CDR3 DNA reads TGTGCCAGCAGCATGGACAGGGGGCGGGAGACCCAGTACTTC.